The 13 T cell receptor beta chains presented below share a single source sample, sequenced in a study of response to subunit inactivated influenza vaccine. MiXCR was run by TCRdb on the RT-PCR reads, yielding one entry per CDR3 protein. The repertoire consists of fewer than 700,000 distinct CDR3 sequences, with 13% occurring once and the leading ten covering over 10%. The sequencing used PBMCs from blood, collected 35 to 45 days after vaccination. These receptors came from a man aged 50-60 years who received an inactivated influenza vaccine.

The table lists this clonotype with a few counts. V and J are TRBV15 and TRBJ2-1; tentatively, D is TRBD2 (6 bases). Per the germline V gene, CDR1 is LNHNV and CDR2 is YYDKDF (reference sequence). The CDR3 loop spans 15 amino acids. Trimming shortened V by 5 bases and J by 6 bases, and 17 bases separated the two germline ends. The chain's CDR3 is CATSAWGEVGNEQFF. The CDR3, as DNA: TGTGCCACCAGCGCCTGGGGGGAGGTTGGCAATGAGCAGTTCTTC.

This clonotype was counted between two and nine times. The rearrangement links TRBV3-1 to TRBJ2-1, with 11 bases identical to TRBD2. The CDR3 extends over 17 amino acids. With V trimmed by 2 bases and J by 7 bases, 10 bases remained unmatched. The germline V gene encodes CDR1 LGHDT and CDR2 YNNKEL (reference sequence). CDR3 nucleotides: TGTGCCAGCAGCCAAAACGAGACTAGCGGGGTTAAGAATGAGCAGTTCTTC. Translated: CASSQNETSGVKNEQFF.

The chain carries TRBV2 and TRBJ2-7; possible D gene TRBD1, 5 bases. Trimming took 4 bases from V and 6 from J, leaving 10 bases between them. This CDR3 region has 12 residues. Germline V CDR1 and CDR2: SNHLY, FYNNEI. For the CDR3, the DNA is TGTGCCAGCAGTGGTGGGGCGGCCGAGCAGTACTTC. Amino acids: CASSGGAAEQYF.

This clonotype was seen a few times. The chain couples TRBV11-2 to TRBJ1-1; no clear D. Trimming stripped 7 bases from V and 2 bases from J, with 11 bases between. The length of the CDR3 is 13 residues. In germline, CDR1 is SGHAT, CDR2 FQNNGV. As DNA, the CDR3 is TGTGCCAGCAAGGGTGCTTACAACACTGAAGCTTTCTTT. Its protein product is CASKGAYNTEAFF.

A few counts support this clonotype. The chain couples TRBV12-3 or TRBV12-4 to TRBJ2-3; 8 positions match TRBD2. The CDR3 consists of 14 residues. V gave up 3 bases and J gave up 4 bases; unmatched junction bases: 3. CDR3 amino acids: CASSLGTSPDTQYF. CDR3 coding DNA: TGTGCCAGCAGTTTGGGGACTAGTCCAGATACGCAGTATTTT.

The CDR3 nucleotides read TGTGCCAGCAGCTGGGGACAGCACTCTGGAAACACCATATATTTT. This sequence encodes CASSWGQHSGNTIYF. V usage is TRBV7-2 and J usage is TRBJ1-3, with TRBD1 identical over 7 bases. V was clipped by 4 bases and J by 0 bases; unmatched bases: 3. In germline, CDR1 is SGHTA, CDR2 FQGNSA. This CDR3 has 15 residues.

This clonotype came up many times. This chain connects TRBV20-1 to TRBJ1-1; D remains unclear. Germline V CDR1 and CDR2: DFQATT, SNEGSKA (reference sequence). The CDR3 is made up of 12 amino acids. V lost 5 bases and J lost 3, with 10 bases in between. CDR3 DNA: TGCAGTGCTGACGGACGGGACACTGAAGCTTTCTTT. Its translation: CSADGRDTEAFF.

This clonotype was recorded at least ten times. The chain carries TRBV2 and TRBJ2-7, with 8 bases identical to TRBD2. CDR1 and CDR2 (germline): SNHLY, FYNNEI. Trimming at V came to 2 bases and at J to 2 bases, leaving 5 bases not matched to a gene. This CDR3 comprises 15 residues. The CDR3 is CASSERRGRTYEQYF. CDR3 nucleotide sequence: TGTGCCAGCAGTGAACGTCGCGGGAGGACCTACGAGCAGTACTTC.

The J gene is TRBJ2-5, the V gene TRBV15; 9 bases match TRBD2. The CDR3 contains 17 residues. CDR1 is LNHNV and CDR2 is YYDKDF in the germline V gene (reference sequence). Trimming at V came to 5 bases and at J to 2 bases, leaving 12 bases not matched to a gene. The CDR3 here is CATSLGIAGATQETQYF. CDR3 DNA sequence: TGTGCCACCAGCTTGGGGATAGCGGGGGCAACTCAAGAGACCCAGTACTTC.

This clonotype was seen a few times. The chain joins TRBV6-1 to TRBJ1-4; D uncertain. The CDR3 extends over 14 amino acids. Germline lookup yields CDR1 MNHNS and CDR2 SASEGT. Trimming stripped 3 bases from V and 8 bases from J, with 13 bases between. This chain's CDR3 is CASSERGRGEKLFF. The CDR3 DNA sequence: TGTGCCAGCAGTGAGCGGGGAAGAGGGGAAAAACTGTTTTTT.

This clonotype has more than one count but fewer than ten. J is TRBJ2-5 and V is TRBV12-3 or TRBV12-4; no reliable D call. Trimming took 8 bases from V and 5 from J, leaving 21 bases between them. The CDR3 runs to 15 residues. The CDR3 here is CASGDGKRAVETQYF. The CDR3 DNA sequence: TGTGCCAGCGGTGATGGCAAAAGGGCGGTGGAGACCCAGTACTTC.

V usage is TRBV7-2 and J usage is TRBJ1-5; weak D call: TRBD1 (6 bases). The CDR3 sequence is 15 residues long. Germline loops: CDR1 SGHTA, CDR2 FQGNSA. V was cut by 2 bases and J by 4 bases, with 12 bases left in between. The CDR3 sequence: CASSLRGLRNQPQHF. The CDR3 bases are TGTGCCAGCAGCTTAAGGGGGTTGAGAAATCAGCCCCAGCATTTT.

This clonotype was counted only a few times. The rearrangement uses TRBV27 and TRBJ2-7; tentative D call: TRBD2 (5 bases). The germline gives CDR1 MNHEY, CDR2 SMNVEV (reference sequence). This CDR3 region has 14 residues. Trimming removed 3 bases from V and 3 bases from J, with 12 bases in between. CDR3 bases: TGTGCCAGCAGTTTCGTGGGGAGTTTCTACGAGCAGTACTTC. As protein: CASSFVGSFYEQYF.